What follows is one TCR beta chain and its context. No antigen is known for it. Reverse transcription of extracted RNA yielded cDNA, which provided the sequencing template. This table comes from immunoSEQ multiplex PCR, and its TCRdb copy is limited to in-frame clones, with some not included. The sample includes about 180,000 clones, roughly 63% of them seen just once. Cell sorting on a FACSAria was used to separate CD4+ and CD8+ T cells from the PBMCs. The record originates from a study of CD8+ T cells in alopecia areata. Study observations and caveats: Relative to normal scalp, lesional scalp, especially alopecia totalis/universalis, showed higher clonality. Scalp specimens additionally yield sequences from normal skin's resident alphabeta T cells.

The source material was CD4+ T cells sorted from blood, sampled at week 0. The sequence came from a human donor with alopecia areata.

CDR3 amino acids: CASRQAGNEKLFF. CDR3 DNA: TGTGCCAGTCGGCAGGCAGGGAATGAAAAACTGTTTTTT. The V call is TRBV7-3, the J call TRBJ1-4; perhaps TRBD1 as D (5 bases). The CDR3 runs to 13 residues. Germline CDR1 reads SGHTA; CDR2 reads FQGTGA. V dropped 9 bases and J dropped 5 bases, with 13 bases sitting between them.